This T cell receptor beta chain was sequenced in a study of CD8+ T cells in alopecia areata (dated by TCRdb to 2016 to 2019). About the full investigation: To study T cell clonal expansion in alopecia areata, the researchers applied high-throughput TCRbeta sequencing to both the C3H/HeJ mouse model and human patients. Scalp tissue and sorted CD4+ and CD8+ peripheral blood T cells from patchy and totalis/universalis alopecia areata patients and from healthy controls were covered by human TCRbeta sequencing. Clonality in the scalp was compared among normal scalp (n=4), patchy alopecia areata scalp (n=8), and alopecia totalis/universalis scalp (n=8). RNA came from the PAXgene miRNA kit for fixed scalp, the miRNeasy kit for PBMCs, and the RNeasy kit for mouse skin. immunoSEQ multiplex PCR using 35 Vbeta forward primers and 13 Jbeta reverse primers was used to amplify TCRbeta CDR3 regions. Summary of the overall study and its limitations: Unlike mouse skin, which is dominated by gammadelta T cells, normal human skin has resident alphabeta T cells that are also sequenced, and this complicates analysis of the scalp TCR repertoire. Compared with normal scalp, lesional scalp, particularly in alopecia totalis/universalis, had higher clonality and more expanded CD8+ clones, which suggests antigenic drive. Shared TCR sequences between patients were less evident than in mice, which may be partly attributable to HLA diversity in the patient population.

For this clone: The antigen it recognizes is unknown. The record has no base qualities; no much larger clone is one base away.

Libraries were built with the immunoSEQ multiplex PCR assay. To provide template for TCR sequencing, every sample had RNA extracted and reverse transcribed into cDNA. First-strand cDNA was synthesized with SuperScript III using a 2:1 mix of oligo-dT and random hexamers. A synthetic immune receptor repertoire was used to assess amplification bias, and residual bias was removed computationally. As for how the authors treated the data: Raw reads were preprocessed to remove errors, and CDR3 was defined by IMGT conventions from the conserved cysteine to phenylalanine. To get clonality, Shannon entropy was normalized by log2 of the number of productive unique TCRs and the result was subtracted from 1. CD4 or CD8 identity of scalp clones was inferred by cross-referencing scalp TCRbeta sequences with sorted blood CD4 and CD8 repertoires. The immuneACCESS repertoire file appears here via TCRdb, limited to in-frame rearrangements. These files lack a portion of the clones; in checked studies, under half of the deficit traces to unresolved V genes, and the cause of the others is not known. The DNA was the basis for D and trimming; V, J and clone size are from that table. The sample has 95,000 to 120,000 clones on record, 59% of them singletons. The leading ten clones occupy around 20% of the sample.

PBMCs were isolated by density centrifugation and stained for CD3, CD4 and CD8, and CD4+ and CD8+ T cells were sorted on a FACSAria. Scalp biopsies and blood samples were obtained from unaffected controls. The sequenced material came from CD8+ T cells sorted from blood. This receptor was obtained from a human donor in good health.

The DNA sequence is as follows: TGTGCCAGCAGCCAAGATTCAGACTCAGACTATAATTCACCCCTCCACTTT. The resulting protein is CASSQDSDSDYNSPLHF. Recombination linked TRBV4-2 to TRBJ1-6; there is no confident call for the D gene. The V end loses 0 bases and the J end loses 3 bases, and a stretch of 12 bases separates them. From the germline V gene, CDR1 is LGHNA and CDR2 is YNFKEQ. From its cysteine to its phenylalanine, the CDR3 spans 17 amino acids. The only DNA kept is the CDR3, 51 bases in frame from the first base.